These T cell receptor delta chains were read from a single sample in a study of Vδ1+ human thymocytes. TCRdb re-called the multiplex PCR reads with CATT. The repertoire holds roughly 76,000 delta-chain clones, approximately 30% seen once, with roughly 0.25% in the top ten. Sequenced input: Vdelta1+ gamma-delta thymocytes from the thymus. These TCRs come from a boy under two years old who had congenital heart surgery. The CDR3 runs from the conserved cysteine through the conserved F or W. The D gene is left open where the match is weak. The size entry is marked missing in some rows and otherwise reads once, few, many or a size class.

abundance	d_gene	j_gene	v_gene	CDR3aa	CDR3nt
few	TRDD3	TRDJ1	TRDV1	CALVDQTGGIRYTDKLIF	TGTGCTCTTGTGGACCAAACTGGGGGAATCCGGTACACCGATAAACTCATCTTT
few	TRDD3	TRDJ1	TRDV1	CALGERARREGIPYTDKLIF	TGTGCTCTTGGGGAACGCGCCCGTCGGGAGGGGATACCCTACACCGATAAACTCATCTTT
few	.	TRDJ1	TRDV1	CALGEPLFPYPPKLIF	TGTGCTCTTGGGGAACCTCTCTTCCCCTACCCTCCTAAACTCATCTTT
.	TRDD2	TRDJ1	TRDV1	CALGVSYSNTDKLIF	TGTGCTCTCGGAGTTTCCTACTCGAACACCGATAAACTCATCTTT
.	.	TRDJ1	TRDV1	CALGLLGLEGWYTDKLIF	TGTGCTCTTGGGCTCTTGGGCCTGGAAGGTTGGTACACCGATAAACTCATCTTT
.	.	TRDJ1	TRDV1	CALGELSVPFGHTDKLIF	TGTGCTCTTGGGGAACTTTCCGTCCCTTTCGGTCACACCGATAAACTCATCTTT
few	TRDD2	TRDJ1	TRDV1	CALGCGLPGVLAYTDKLIF	TGTGCTCTTGGATGCGGCCTTCCTGGCGTACTGGCGTACACCGATAAACTCATCTTT
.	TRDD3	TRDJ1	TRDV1	CALVHPTGDWGIRYWNTDKLIF	TGTGCTCTTGTACATCCTACCGGAGACTGGGGGATACGCTATTGGAACACCGATAAACTCATCTTT
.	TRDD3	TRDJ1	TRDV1	CALGDSYLGDTDKLIF	TGTGCTCTTGGGGATTCTTATCTGGGGGATACCGATAAACTCATCTTT
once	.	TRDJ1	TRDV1	CALGEPHFPTALGILKTKLIF	TGTGCTCTTGGGGAACCTCACTTTCCTACAGCCTTGGGGATTTTAAAAACTAAACTCATCTTT
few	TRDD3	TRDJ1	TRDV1	CALGGLRGIPPRTDKLIF	TGTGCTCTTGGTGGCCTGCGGGGGATACCCCCGCGCACCGATAAACTCATCTTT
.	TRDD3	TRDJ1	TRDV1	CALGGLILGFPDEKYTDKLIF	TGTGCTCTTGGGGGCCTAATACTGGGGTTCCCCGACGAAAAGTACACCGATAAACTCATCTTT
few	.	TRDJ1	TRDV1	CALGELAIGEYTDKLIF	TGTGCTCTTGGGGAACTAGCAATCGGAGAATACACCGATAAACTCATCTTT
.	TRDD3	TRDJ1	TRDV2	CACSTVLLGASYYTDKLIF	TGTGCCTGTTCCACGGTGTTACTGGGGGCCTCATATTACACCGATAAACTCATCTTT
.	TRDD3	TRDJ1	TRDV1	CALGELGGLYGLTHAGSTGGFAHTDKLIF	TGTGCTCTTGGGGAACTAGGGGGCTTGTACGGCCTCACACACGCTGGGAGTACTGGGGGATTCGCCCACACCGATAAACTCATCTTT
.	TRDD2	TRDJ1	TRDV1	CALGDYLPPCYHDKLIF	TGTGCTCTTGGGGATTACCTTCCTCCTTGTTACCATGATAAACTCATCTTT
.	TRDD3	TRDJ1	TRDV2	CACASRRRWGIPENTDKLIF	TGTGCCTGTGCCTCACGGCGGAGGTGGGGGATACCCGAGAACACCGATAAACTCATCTTT
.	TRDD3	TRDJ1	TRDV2	CACVVIGPQGLLGTPEGTDKLIF	TGTGCCTGTGTTGTGATAGGCCCCCAGGGGCTACTGGGGACCCCGGAGGGCACCGATAAACTCATCTTT
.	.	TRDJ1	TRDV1	CALGERGIIDSYTDKLIF	TGTGCTCTTGGGGAACGAGGGATTATTGACTCTTACACCGATAAACTCATCTTT
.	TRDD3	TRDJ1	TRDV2	CACDWGIWGTDKLIF	TGTGCCTGTGACTGGGGGATATGGGGCACCGATAAACTCATCTTC
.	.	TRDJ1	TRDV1	CALGELSSRYTDKLIF	TGTGCTCTTGGGGAACTAAGTAGCAGGTACACCGATAAACTCATCTTT
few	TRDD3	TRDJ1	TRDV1	CALGPRSTLLGDQYTDKLIF	TGTGCTCTTGGGCCACGGTCTACGTTACTGGGGGATCAGTACACCGATAAACTCATCTTT
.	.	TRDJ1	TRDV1	CALGEARSDKLIF	TGTGCTCTTGGGGAAGCAAGATCCGATAAACTCATCTTT
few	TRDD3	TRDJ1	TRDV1	CALGAYWGITDKLIF	TGTGCTCTTGGGGCTTACTGGGGGATAACCGATAAACTCATCTTT
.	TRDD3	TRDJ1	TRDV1	CALGDPPPGGFSICLIF	TGTGCTCTTGGGGATCCTCCCCCAGGGGGATTCAGTATTTGCCTCATCTTT
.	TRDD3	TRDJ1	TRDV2	CACARVATSDWGYTDKLIF	TGTGCCTGCGCTAGGGTGGCTACGAGCGACTGGGGGTACACCGATAAACTCATCTTT
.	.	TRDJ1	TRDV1	CALGEPRCKWRCVGKVFITDKLIF	TGTGCTCTTGGGGAACCTCGGTGCAAGTGGCGATGTGTGGGTAAAGTGTTCATCACCGATAAACTCATCTTT